Listed below are T cell receptor beta chains from one sample, sequenced in a study of blood T cells in healthy people across ages. A single record per CDR3 protein comes from TCRdb applying MiXCR to the 5' RACE reads. The sample includes under 2,000,000 distinct CDR3 sequences, about 49% seen only once; the top ten take more than 2%. The sequenced sample was blood. These receptors were obtained from a woman aged 35 to 49 in good health. Each CDR3 is given without its conserved first and last residue.

j_call v_call cdr3_aa
TRBJ2-1 TRBV5-5 ASSPWGLETNEQF
TRBJ2-1 TRBV29-1 SVGATGSAYNEQF
TRBJ2-6 TRBV4-2 ASRQTGPISGANVLT
TRBJ2-1 TRBV4-1 ASLDPGWGEQF
TRBJ2-1 TRBV6-5 ASSYTRMTEQF
TRBJ2-1 TRBV6-5 ASSIDRGWANEQF
TRBJ2-7 TRBV10-2 ASTDGTYEQY
- TRBV4-3 ASSQRERDYYEQY
TRBJ2-7 TRBV20-1 SARDPTDSYEQY
TRBJ2-4 TRBV20-1 SAPPTGERAKNIQY
TRBJ1-4 TRBV12-3/TRBV12-4 ATTIPDRAEKLF
TRBJ2-7 TRBV7-6 ASSPGQSPGSYEQY
TRBJ1-5 TRBV20-1 SARGSQGSNQPQH
TRBJ2-5 TRBV28 ASSFPAGSETQY
TRBJ1-5 TRBV10-3 AISEFGDSNQPQH
TRBJ2-6 TRBV4-2 ASSQDRKVSGANVLT
TRBJ2-1 TRBV20-1 SAGAGTYGQF
TRBJ2-3 TRBV5-1 ASSPAASGYTDTQY
TRBJ2-1 TRBV6-2/TRBV6-3 ASSSAQFSSNEQF
- TRBV9 ASSVAGGAYNEQY
TRBJ2-5 TRBV11-2 ATTGQGSLEQY
TRBJ1-6 TRBV24-1 ATSLYENSPLH
TRBJ2-5 TRBV27 ASSLHWGSEETQY
TRBJ1-1 TRBV6-2/TRBV6-3 ASSYSNTEAF
TRBJ2-3 TRBV2 ASRMGPTDTQY
TRBJ2-1 TRBV25-1 ASSVSGGVYNEQF
TRBJ2-5 TRBV7-2 ANSHKETQY
TRBJ2-3 TRBV4-3 ASSQGGVRDTQY
TRBJ2-1 TRBV6-4 ASSEGPGEQF
TRBJ2-1 TRBV7-2 ASSLSYSYNEQF
TRBJ2-7 TRBV20-1 SALGTRTSSYEQY
TRBJ2-5 TRBV7-2 ASSSGLGLY
TRBJ1-1 TRBV20-1 SGVRDTNTEAF
TRBJ2-1 TRBV7-7 ASSPGVAGDNEQF
TRBJ2-3 TRBV15 ATSPGATPSTDTQY
TRBJ1-3 TRBV4-3 ASSHGQTGNTIY
TRBJ2-3 TRBV20-1 SAAGRGDTQY
TRBJ1-2 TRBV20-1 SAQGQGGYT
TRBJ1-2 TRBV12-3/TRBV12-4 ASSLLSARVYGYT
TRBJ1-5 TRBV27 ASSPHREGQPQH
TRBJ2-5 TRBV29-1 SVAPTSTGRETQY
TRBJ1-2 TRBV20-1 SARVGGTTNYGYT
TRBJ2-1 TRBV24-1 ATSDRLAAYNEQF
TRBJ1-1 TRBV6-6 ASAGQVVNTEAF
TRBJ2-1 TRBV6-2/TRBV6-3 ASSSPGTESYNEQF
- TRBV20-1 SAREVTGKETQY
TRBJ2-5 TRBV3-1 ASSQVPSREETQY
TRBJ1-2 TRBV7-9 ASSQKPKGANANYGYT
TRBJ1-2 TRBV12-3/TRBV12-4 ATTLGGASVGGYT
TRBJ2-1 TRBV7-2 ASSLAGTGGRYNEQF
- TRBV9 ASSVEAGSEYEQY
TRBJ2-1 TRBV20-1 SAPNPLAGDNEQF
TRBJ2-7 TRBV4-3 ASSQGTSSTSSYEQY
TRBJ1-1 TRBV20-1 SASLTGVDTEAF
TRBJ2-7 TRBV20-1 SAPGSWGYEQY